A selection of T cell receptor beta chains follows, all from one sample in a study of vaccination effects on CD4 cells after COVID-19. These receptors are not linked to any known antigen. The table came from immunoSEQ multiplex PCR; TCRdb's copy has only in-frame clones and leaves some out. The data show roughly 41,000 clones, with approximately 70% seen just once and under 10% held by the top ten. The material was CD4+ T cells from PBMCs cultured without peptide, obtained after COVID-19 vaccination. These receptors were collected from a human donor who received a COVID-19 vaccine. CDR3s include the opening cysteine and the closing phenylalanine or tryptophan. A D gene is named only where the DNA matches it firmly. The size of a clone is reported for some rows only, either as once, few or many, or as a class for expanded clones.

D,V,size,J,DNA,CDR3
-,TRBV19,few,TRBJ1-2,TGTGCCAGTAGTTTTAGAGAGTCGGCCAAGGGCAGAGGCTACACCTTC,CASSFRESAKGRGYTF
TRBD2,TRBV5-1,few,TRBJ2-7,TGCGCCAGCAGGTTTATCTATCGCGGGAGGTCCTACGAGCAGTACTTC,CASRFIYRGRSYEQYF
TRBD1,TRBV11-3,-,TRBJ2-3,TGTGCCAGCAGCCTCGGACAGGGCGATCAAGATACGCAGTATTTT,CASSLGQGDQDTQYF
TRBD1,TRBV7-9,-,TRBJ1-2,TGTGCCAGCAGCGGACAGGGTTCGGATGGCTACACCTTC,CASSGQGSDGYTF
TRBD2,TRBV7-2,-,TRBJ2-1,TGTGCCAGCAGCTTTAAGACTAGCGGAAAGAATGAGCAGTTCTTC,CASSFKTSGKNEQFF
-,TRBV24-1,-,TRBJ1-5,TGTGCCACCAGTGAGAGCCAGGGTCCGTTTCAGCCCCAGCATTTT,CATSESQGPFQPQHF
-,TRBV5-1,-,TRBJ2-5,TGCGCCAGCAGCCGGGACAACCAAGAGACCCAGTACTTC,CASSRDNQETQYF
-,TRBV12-3/TRBV12-4,-,TRBJ2-3,TGTGCCAGCAGGGGCGGAACCACAGATACGCAGTATTTT,CASRGGTTDTQYF
TRBD1,TRBV10-3,-,TRBJ1-5,TGTGCCACCTCCGTGACAGGGAATAGCAATCAGCCCCAGCATTTT,CATSVTGNSNQPQHF
-,TRBV9,-,TRBJ2-6,TGTGCCAGCACCCCCACGGCTTCCGGGGCCAACGTCCTGACTTTC,CASTPTASGANVLTF
-,TRBV27,-,TRBJ1-5,TGTGCCAGCAGCAGGGAATGGAGCAATCAGCCCCAGCATTTT,CASSREWSNQPQHF
-,TRBV2,few,TRBJ2-2,TGTGCCAGCAGTGGACTGCCTAGGGACACCGGGGAGCTGTTTTTT,CASSGLPRDTGELFF
-,TRBV5-1,-,TRBJ1-5,TGCGCCAGCAGCTTGCAAGGGCAGGGTCAGCCCCAGCATTTT,CASSLQGQGQPQHF
-,TRBV6-5,-,TRBJ1-3,TGTGCCAGCAGGGGGATAGGGAGGGGAAACACCATATATTTT,CASRGIGRGNTIYF
-,TRBV10-3,few,TRBJ2-7,TGTGCCATCAGACGTGGATCCTACGAGCAGTACTTC,CAIRRGSYEQYF
TRBD2,TRBV11-2,few,TRBJ2-1,TGTGCCAGCAGCTTATTCTCGGGTAGCGGGAGGTCCGATGAGCAGTTCTTC,CASSLFSGSGRSDEQFF
-,TRBV9,-,TRBJ2-1,TGTGCCAGCAGCGTAGCGGGAGTCAATGAGCAGTTCTTC,CASSVAGVNEQFF
-,TRBV21-1,once,TRBJ1-2,TGTGCCAGCAGCAAAGGTGGCTACACCTTC,CASSKGGYTF
-,TRBV4-2,-,TRBJ1-2,TGTGCCAGCAGCCAAACAGGGCCCTATGGCTACACCTTC,CASSQTGPYGYTF
-,TRBV2,-,TRBJ2-2,TGTGCCAGCAGACGCGAAGCCGGGGAGCTGTTTTTT,CASRREAGELFF
-,TRBV19,-,TRBJ2-7,TGTGCCAGTAGTACCCGGACGGCGGTCCACGAGCAGTACTTC,CASSTRTAVHEQYF
-,TRBV29-1,-,TRBJ1-4,TGCAGCGCCGAAGTCCGTGGGGGAATTTTAACTAATGAAAAACTGTTTTTT,CSAEVRGGILTNEKLFF
-,TRBV18,-,TRBJ2-4,TGTGCCAGCTCACCGTCCGTAGCCAAAAACATTCAGTACTTC,CASSPSVAKNIQYF
TRBD1,TRBV19,-,TRBJ1-2,TGTGCCAGTAGCCCAGACAGGGGGCGATCCTATGGCTACACCTTC,CASSPDRGRSYGYTF
TRBD2,TRBV4-1,few,TRBJ2-3,TGCGCCAGCAGCCAAGGACAGTTCTGGACTAGCCCCCTCACAGATACGCAGTATTTT,CASSQGQFWTSPLTDTQYF
TRBD2,TRBV5-1,-,TRBJ2-1,TGCGCCAGCAGCCGAAAAGGGACTAGCGGGGGGGCAGGGGGTTACAATGAGCAGTTCTTC,CASSRKGTSGGAGGYNEQFF
-,TRBV5-6,-,TRBJ1-1,TGTGCCAGCAGCTTGGTAACAGGGTCCGCTTTCTTT,CASSLVTGSAFF
TRBD1,TRBV9,-,TRBJ1-2,TGTGCCAGCAGCGGTGGGTGGGACAGAGGCTACACCTTC,CASSGGWDRGYTF
-,TRBV7-2,-,TRBJ2-5,TGTGCCAGCACCCTCTCCCAACTCGAGACCCAGTACTTC,CASTLSQLETQYF
-,TRBV2,-,TRBJ1-5,TGTGCCAGCAGTCCTCCGGGCGTACAGCCCCAGCATTTT,CASSPPGVQPQHF
-,TRBV11-2,once,TRBJ1-4,TGTGCCAGCAGCTTAGGTACAGTCGGAGAAAAACTGTTTTTT,CASSLGTVGEKLFF
TRBD1,TRBV27,few,TRBJ1-5,TGTGCCAGCAGTTACCTACCGACAGGGGAGGGAAATCAGCCCCAGCATTTT,CASSYLPTGEGNQPQHF
-,TRBV4-1,-,TRBJ2-7,TGCGCCAGCCAGAGGGGCTTCGGTGAGCCCTCCTACGAGCAGTACTTC,CASQRGFGEPSYEQYF
-,TRBV29-1,-,TRBJ1-2,TGCAGCGTTGGGAGGGCAGGCTATGGCTACACCTTC,CSVGRAGYGYTF
-,TRBV18,-,TRBJ1-1,TGTGCCAGCTCATTAAATTCGGCGAACACTGAAGCTTTCTTT,CASSLNSANTEAFF
TRBD1,TRBV6-5,-,TRBJ2-1,TGTGCCAGCAGTTTGGAACGGACAGGTAGGAATGAGCAGTTCTTC,CASSLERTGRNEQFF
-,TRBV6-1,-,TRBJ1-3,TGTGCCAGCAGTGTACAGGAGACTTACTCTGGAAACACCATATATTTT,CASSVQETYSGNTIYF
-,TRBV5-8,few,TRBJ1-2,TGTGCCAGCAGCTCGGGGACGGACTATGGCTACACCTTC,CASSSGTDYGYTF
TRBD1,TRBV27,-,TRBJ1-1,TGTGCCAGCAGAACGGGACAGCATTTCACTGAAGCTTTCTTT,CASRTGQHFTEAFF
-,TRBV5-1,-,TRBJ1-1,TGCGCCAGCAGCCCCCGTTCTGGGACCATCTACACTGAAGCTTTCTTT,CASSPRSGTIYTEAFF
-,TRBV5-4,few,TRBJ1-6,TGTGCCAGCAGCTTGGACAATTCACCCCTCCACTTT,CASSLDNSPLHF
-,TRBV24-1,-,TRBJ2-1,TGTGCCACCAGTGTGGATGGGATACGGCGGTGGTTCTTC,CATSVDGIRRWFF
TRBD1,TRBV7-2,once,TRBJ2-1,TGTGCCAGCAGCGAGGCCGGGGACAGTAGGGACAGTGAGCAGTTCTTC,CASSEAGDSRDSEQFF
TRBD1,TRBV5-8,-,TRBJ1-2,TGTGCCAGCAGCTTGGGGGACAGACCAAACTATGGCTACACCTTC,CASSLGDRPNYGYTF
TRBD2,TRBV18,-,TRBJ2-7,TGTGCCAGCTCACCTCCCGGGACTAGCGGTTACGAGCAGTACTTC,CASSPPGTSGYEQYF
-,TRBV5-1,-,TRBJ2-7,TGCGCCAGCAGCTTGTTTTCGGGAGCCGGCTCCTACGAGCAGTACTTC,CASSLFSGAGSYEQYF
-,TRBV5-1,few,TRBJ1-2,TGCGCCAGCAGCTTGGATCCAGGTTATGGCTACACCTTC,CASSLDPGYGYTF
TRBD1,TRBV7-9,few,TRBJ2-3,TGTGCCAGCAGCCCTTGGGACAGGGAGTCAGATACGCAGTATTTT,CASSPWDRESDTQYF
-,TRBV18,-,TRBJ1-2,TGTGCCAGCTCACCAACAGTTGCTAACTATGGCTACACCTTC,CASSPTVANYGYTF
TRBD1,TRBV2,-,TRBJ2-1,TGTGCCAGCAACTCCGACAGGGGCTCCTACAATGAGCAGTTCTTC,CASNSDRGSYNEQFF
-,TRBV14,-,TRBJ2-7,TGTGCCAGCAGCCACCCAAGGCACAACTCCTACGAGCAGTACTTC,CASSHPRHNSYEQYF